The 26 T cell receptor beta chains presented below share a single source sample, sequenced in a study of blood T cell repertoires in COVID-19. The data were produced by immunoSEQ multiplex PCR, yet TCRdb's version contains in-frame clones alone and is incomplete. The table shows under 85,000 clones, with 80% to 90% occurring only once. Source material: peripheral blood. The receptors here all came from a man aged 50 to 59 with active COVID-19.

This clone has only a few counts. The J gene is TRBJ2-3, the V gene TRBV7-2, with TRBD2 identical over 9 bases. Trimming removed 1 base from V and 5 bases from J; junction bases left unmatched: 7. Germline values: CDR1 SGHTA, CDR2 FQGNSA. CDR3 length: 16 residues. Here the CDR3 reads CASSLVFAGGGDTQYF. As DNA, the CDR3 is TGTGCCAGCAGCTTAGTTTTTGCGGGGGGGGGAGATACGCAGTATTTT.

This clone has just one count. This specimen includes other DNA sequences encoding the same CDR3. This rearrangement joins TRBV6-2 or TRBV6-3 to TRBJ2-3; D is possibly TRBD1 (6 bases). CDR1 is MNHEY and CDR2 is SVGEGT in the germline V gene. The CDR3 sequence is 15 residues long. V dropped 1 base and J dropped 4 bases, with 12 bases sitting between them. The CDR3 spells CASSYFGRGADTQYF. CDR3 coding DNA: TGTGCCAGCAGTTACTTTGGCAGGGGAGCAGATACGCAGTATTTT.

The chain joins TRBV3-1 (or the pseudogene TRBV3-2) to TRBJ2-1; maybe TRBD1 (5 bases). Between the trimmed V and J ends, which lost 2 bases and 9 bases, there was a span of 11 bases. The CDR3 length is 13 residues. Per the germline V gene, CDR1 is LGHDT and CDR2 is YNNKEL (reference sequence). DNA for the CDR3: TGTGCCAGCAGCCAACTCCAGGGTAGTGAGCAGTTCTTC. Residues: CASSQLQGSEQFF.

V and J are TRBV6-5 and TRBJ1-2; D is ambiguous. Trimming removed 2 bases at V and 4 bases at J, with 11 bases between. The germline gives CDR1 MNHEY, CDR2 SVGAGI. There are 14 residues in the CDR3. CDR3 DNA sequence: TGTGCCAGCAGTTACAATCGGGTGGGCTATGGCTACACCTTC. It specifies CASSYNRVGYGYTF.

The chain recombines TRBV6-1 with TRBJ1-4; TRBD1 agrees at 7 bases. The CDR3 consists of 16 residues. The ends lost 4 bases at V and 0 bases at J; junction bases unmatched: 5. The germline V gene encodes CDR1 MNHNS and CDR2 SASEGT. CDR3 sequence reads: CASSAGTASTNEKLFF. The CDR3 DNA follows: TGTGCCAGCAGTGCAGGGACAGCCTCAACTAATGAAAAACTGTTTTTT.

The DNA of the CDR3 is TGTGCCAGCAGCCAAGTGTCCAGCGGGAGCACAAACGAGCAGTACTTC. It yields the protein CASSQVSSGSTNEQYF. The V gene is TRBV3-1 (or the pseudogene TRBV3-2), the J gene TRBJ2-7; 8 positions agree with TRBD2. CDR1 and CDR2 from the germline V gene are LGHDT and YNNKEL (reference sequence). After removal of 1 base from V and 5 bases from J, the junction contained 10 bases not matched to a gene. The CDR3 contains 16 residues.

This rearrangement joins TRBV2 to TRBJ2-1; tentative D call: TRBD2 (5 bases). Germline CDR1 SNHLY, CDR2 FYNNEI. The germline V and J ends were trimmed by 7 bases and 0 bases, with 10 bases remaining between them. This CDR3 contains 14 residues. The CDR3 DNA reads TGTGCCAGCAAATCGGGGAGCTCCTACAATGAGCAGTTCTTC. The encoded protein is CASKSGSSYNEQFF.

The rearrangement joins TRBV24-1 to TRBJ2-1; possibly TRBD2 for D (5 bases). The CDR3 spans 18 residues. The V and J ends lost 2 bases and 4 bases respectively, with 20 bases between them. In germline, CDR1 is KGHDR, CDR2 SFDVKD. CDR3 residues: CATSDSPLASQKYNEQFF. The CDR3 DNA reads TGTGCCACCAGTGATTCACCGTTAGCGAGTCAGAAATACAATGAGCAGTTCTTC.

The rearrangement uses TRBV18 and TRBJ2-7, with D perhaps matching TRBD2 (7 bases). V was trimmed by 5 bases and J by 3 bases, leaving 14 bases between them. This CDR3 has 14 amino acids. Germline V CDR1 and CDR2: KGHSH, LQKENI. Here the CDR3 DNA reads TGTGCCAGCTCAGCCGGCGGGGGCGGCTACGAGCAGTACTTC. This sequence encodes CASSAGGGGYEQYF. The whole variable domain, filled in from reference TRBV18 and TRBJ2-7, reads NAGVMQNPRHLVRRRGQEARLRCSPMKGHSHVYWYRQLPEEGLKFMVYLQKENIIDESGMPKERFSAEFPKEGPSILRIQQVVRGDSAAYFCASSAGGGGYEQYFGPGTRLTVT.

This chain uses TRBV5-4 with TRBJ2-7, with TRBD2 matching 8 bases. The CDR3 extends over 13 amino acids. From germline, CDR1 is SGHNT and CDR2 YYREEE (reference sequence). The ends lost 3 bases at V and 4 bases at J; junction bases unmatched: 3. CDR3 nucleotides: TGTGCCAGCAGCTCAGCGGGAGCTTACGAGCAGTACTTC. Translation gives CASSSAGAYEQYF. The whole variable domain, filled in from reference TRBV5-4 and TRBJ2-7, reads ETGVTQSPTHLIKTRGQQVTLRCSSQSGHNTVSWYQQALGQGPQFIFQYYREEENGRGNFPPRFSGLQFPNYSSELNVNALELDDSALYLCASSSAGAYEQYFGPGTRLTVT.

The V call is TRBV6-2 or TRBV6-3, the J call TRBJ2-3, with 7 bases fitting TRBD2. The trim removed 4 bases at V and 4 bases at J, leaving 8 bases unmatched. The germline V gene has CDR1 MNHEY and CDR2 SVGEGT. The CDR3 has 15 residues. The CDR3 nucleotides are TGTGCCAGCAGTTTAAGGCGGGAGCTCTCAGATACGCAGTATTTT. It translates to CASSLRRELSDTQYF.

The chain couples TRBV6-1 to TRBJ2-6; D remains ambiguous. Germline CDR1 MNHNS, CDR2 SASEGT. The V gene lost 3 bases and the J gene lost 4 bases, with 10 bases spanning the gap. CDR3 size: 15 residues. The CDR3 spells CASSDTARGANVLTF. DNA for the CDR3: TGTGCCAGCAGTGATACTGCGAGGGGGGCCAACGTCCTGACTTTC.

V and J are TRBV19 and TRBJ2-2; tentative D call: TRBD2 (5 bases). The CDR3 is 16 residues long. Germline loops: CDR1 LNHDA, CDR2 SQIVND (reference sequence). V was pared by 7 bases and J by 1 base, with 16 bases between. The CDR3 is CASTKSGGWNTGELFF. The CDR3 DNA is TGTGCCAGTACCAAAAGCGGCGGCTGGAACACCGGGGAGCTGTTTTTT.

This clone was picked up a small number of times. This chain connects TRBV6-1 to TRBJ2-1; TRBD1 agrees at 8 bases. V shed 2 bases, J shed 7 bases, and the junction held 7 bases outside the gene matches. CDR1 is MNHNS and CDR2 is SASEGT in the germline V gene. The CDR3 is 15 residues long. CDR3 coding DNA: TGTGCCAGCAGTGAATTCGGGACAGGCGTGAATGAGCAGTTCTTC. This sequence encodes CASSEFGTGVNEQFF.

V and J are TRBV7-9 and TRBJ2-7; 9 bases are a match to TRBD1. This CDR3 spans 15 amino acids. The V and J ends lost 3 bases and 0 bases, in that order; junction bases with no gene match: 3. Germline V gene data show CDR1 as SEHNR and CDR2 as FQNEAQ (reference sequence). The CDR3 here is CASSLGQGISYEQYF. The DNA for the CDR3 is TGTGCCAGCAGCTTGGGACAGGGAATCTCCTACGAGCAGTACTTC.

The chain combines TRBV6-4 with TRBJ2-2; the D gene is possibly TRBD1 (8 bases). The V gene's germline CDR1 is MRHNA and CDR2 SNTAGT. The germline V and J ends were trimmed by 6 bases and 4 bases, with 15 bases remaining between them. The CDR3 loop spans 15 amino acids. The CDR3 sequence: CASSPQGEGTGELFF. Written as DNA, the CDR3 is TGTGCCAGCAGCCCACAGGGGGAGGGCACCGGGGAGCTGTTTTTT.

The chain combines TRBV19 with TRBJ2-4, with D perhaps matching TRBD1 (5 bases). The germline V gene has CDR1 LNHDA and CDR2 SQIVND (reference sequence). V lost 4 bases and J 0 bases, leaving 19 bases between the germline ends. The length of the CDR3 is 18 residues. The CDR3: CASSKLGQGTLAKNIQYF. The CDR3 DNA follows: TGTGCCAGTAGTAAACTGGGGCAGGGAACCTTAGCCAAAAACATTCAGTACTTC.

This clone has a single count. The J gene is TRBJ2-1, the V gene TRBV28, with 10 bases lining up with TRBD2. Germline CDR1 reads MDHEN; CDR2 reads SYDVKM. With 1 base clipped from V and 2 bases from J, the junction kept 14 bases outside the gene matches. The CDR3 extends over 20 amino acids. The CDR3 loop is CASSLFRGASGSLPYNEQFF. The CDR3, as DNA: TGTGCCAGCAGTTTATTTCGGGGGGCTAGCGGGAGCCTTCCCTACAATGAGCAGTTCTTC.

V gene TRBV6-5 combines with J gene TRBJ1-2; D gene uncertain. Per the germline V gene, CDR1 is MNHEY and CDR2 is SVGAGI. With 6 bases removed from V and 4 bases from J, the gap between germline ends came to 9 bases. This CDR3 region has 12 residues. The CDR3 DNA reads TGTGCCAGCAGATCAACTGGCTATGGCTACACCTTC. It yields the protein CASRSTGYGYTF.

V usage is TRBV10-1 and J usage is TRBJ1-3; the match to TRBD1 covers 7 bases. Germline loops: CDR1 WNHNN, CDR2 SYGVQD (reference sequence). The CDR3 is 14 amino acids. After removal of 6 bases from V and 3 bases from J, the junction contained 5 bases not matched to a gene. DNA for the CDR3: TGCGCCAGCAGCCCCGACAGGGTTGGAAACACCATATATTTT. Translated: CASSPDRVGNTIYF.

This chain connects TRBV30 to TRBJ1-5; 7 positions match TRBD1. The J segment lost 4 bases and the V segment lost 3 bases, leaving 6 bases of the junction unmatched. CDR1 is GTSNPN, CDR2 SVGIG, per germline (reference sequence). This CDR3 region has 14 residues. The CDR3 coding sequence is TGTGCCTGGAGGAAACAGGGGACGAATCAGCCCCAGCATTTT. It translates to CAWRKQGTNQPQHF.

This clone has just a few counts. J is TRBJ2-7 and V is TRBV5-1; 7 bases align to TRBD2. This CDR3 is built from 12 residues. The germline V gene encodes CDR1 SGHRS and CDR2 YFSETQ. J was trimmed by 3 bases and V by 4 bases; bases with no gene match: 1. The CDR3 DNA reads TGCGCCAGCAGCCGGGACTACTACGAGCAGTACTTC. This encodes CASSRDYYEQYF.

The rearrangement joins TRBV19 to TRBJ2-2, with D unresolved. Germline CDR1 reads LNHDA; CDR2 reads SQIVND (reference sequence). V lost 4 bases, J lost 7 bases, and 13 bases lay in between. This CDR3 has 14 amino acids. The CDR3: CASSTSSRSGELFF. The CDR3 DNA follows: TGTGCCAGTAGTACGTCTAGTCGCAGCGGGGAGCTGTTTTTT.

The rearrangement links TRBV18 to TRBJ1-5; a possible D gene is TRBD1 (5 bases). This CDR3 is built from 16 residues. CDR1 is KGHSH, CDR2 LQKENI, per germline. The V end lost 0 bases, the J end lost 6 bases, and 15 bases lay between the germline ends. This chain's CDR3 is CASSPPGPQGRQPQHF. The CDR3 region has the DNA TGTGCCAGCTCACCACCCGGTCCCCAGGGTCGTCAGCCCCAGCATTTT.

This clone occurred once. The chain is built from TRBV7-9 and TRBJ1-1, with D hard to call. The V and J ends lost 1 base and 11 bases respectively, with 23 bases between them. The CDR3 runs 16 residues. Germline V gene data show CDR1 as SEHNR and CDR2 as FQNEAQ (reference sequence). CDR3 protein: CASSLGAPGSVAGAFF. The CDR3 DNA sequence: TGTGCCAGCAGCTTAGGGGCTCCGGGATCGGTAGCGGGGGCTTTCTTT.

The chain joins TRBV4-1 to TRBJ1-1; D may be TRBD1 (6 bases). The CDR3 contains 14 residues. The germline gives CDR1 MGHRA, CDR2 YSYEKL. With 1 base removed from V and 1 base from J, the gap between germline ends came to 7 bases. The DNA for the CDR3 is TGCGCCAGCAGCCAAGTACAGGGGAACACTGAAGCTTTCTTT. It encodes CASSQVQGNTEAFF.